The 32 T cell receptor beta chains below were found in one sample sequenced in a study of response to subunit inactivated influenza vaccine. One entry per CDR3 protein, called by TCRdb with MiXCR from the RT-PCR reads. The sample carries about 540,000 distinct CDR3 sequences, 14% recorded once. The sequences come from PBMCs from blood, collected 11 to 12 days after vaccination. Source of these receptors: a man in his forties or fifties who received an inactivated influenza vaccine.

This clonotype was seen only a few times. The genes are TRBV7-8 and TRBJ2-2, with D possibly matching TRBD2 (6 bases). Per germline, CDR1 SGHVS and CDR2 FQNEAQ. CDR3 length: 17 residues. Trimming cost V 0 bases and J 0 bases, with 11 bases left between them. The CDR3 is CASSLASSGTNTGELFF. CDR3 coding DNA: TGTGCCAGCAGCTTAGCGAGTAGCGGTACGAACACCGGGGAGCTGTTTTTT.

Ten or more counts support this clonotype. This rearrangement joins TRBV18 to TRBJ2-1; D is uncertain. Germline V CDR1 and CDR2: KGHSH, LQKENI. The CDR3 length is 15 residues. Trimming took off 4 bases at V and 7 bases at J, with 17 bases between the two ends. CDR3 in DNA: TGTGCCAGCTCACTCGGCTCCCTGATCATGAATGAGCAGTTCTTC. Translation: CASSLGSLIMNEQFF.

The CDR3 region has the DNA TGTGCCAGCAGCCAACTCGTGAAGGGCACTGAAGCTTTCTTT. It specifies CASSQLVKGTEAFF. J is TRBJ1-1 and V is TRBV3-1; D is unresolved. Germline V gives CDR1 LGHDT, CDR2 YNNKEL (reference sequence). This CDR3 has 14 amino acids. Trimming pared 2 bases from V and 4 bases from J, leaving 11 bases between.

The chain joins TRBV6-2 or TRBV6-3 to TRBJ2-2, with 9 bases lining up with TRBD2. This CDR3 contains 14 residues. Per the germline V gene, CDR1 is MNHEY and CDR2 is SVGEGT. The V and J ends lost 7 bases and 6 bases, in that order; junction bases with no gene match: 6. CDR3 region: CASTAGGAAGELFF. The DNA of the CDR3 is TGTGCCAGCACGGCGGGGGGGGCCGCCGGGGAGCTGTTTTTT.

This clonotype has more than one count but fewer than ten. This chain connects TRBV15 to TRBJ2-5; no clear D gene. Per germline, CDR1 LNHNV and CDR2 YYDKDF (reference sequence). With 0 bases removed from V and 1 base from J, the gap between germline ends came to 3 bases. The CDR3 has 13 residues. DNA of the CDR3: TGTGCCACCAGCAGAGAGAGCCAAGAGACCCAGTACTTC. It codes for CATSRESQETQYF.

Many counts were recorded for this clonotype. The V call is TRBV12-3 or TRBV12-4, the J call TRBJ1-2; D perhaps matches TRBD1 (5 bases). The CDR3 spans 14 residues. Between the trimmed V and J ends, which lost 3 bases and 8 bases, there was a span of 16 bases. DNA for the CDR3: TGTGCCAGCAGTTTGGGGGACCGAATGAGGGGCTACACCTTC. Its protein product is CASSLGDRMRGYTF.

This clonotype was observed many times. The chain recombines TRBV6-2 or TRBV6-3 with TRBJ2-1, with 10 bases fitting TRBD2. Germline V CDR1 and CDR2: MNHEY, SVGEGT. The CDR3 contains 16 residues. With V trimmed by 0 bases and J by 5 bases, 4 bases remained unmatched. CDR3 amino acids: CASSYSSGGANNEQFF. CDR3 nucleotide sequence: TGTGCCAGCAGTTACTCAAGCGGGGGGGCCAACAATGAGCAGTTCTTC.

There are a few counts of this clonotype. The J gene is TRBJ2-7, the V gene TRBV7-9; D not resolved. The germline gives CDR1 SEHNR, CDR2 FQNEAQ (reference sequence). This CDR3 spans 12 amino acids. The ends were cut back, 5 bases at V and 4 bases at J, with 9 bases in the middle. The CDR3 nucleotides read TGTGCCAGCAGCCCACATGGGTACGAGCAGTACTTC. It yields the protein CASSPHGYEQYF.

This clonotype showed up many times. This chain connects TRBV7-6 to TRBJ2-2, with D perhaps matching TRBD1 (5 bases). The germline V and J ends were trimmed by 7 bases and 3 bases, with 21 bases remaining between them. The CDR3 consists of 17 residues. The V gene's germline CDR1 is SGHVS and CDR2 FNYEAQ. The DNA for the CDR3 is TGTGCCAGCACCGTGACCCTTCCGGACAAGTACACCGGGGAGCTGTTTTTT. The encoded protein is CASTVTLPDKYTGELFF.

This sequence joins TRBV5-6 and TRBJ2-3; 9 bases map to TRBD1. Germline CDR1 reads SGHDT; CDR2 reads YYEEEE. This CDR3 has 18 amino acids. V gave up 1 base and J gave up 6 bases; unmatched junction bases: 15. The CDR3 DNA sequence: TGTGCCAGCAGCTTGTTAATACAGACCGGGACAGGGTTTGATACGCAGTATTTT. The encoded protein is CASSLLIQTGTGFDTQYF.

In the case of this clonotype: This sequence may be a read error, since a much larger clone differs from it by one base. The V gene is TRBV7-9, the J gene TRBJ2-1, with 10 bases fitting TRBD1. The germline CDR1 and CDR2 sequences are SEHNR and FQNEAQ (reference sequence). J was trimmed by 5 bases and V by 1 base; bases with no gene match: 2. This CDR3 is built from 15 residues. The CDR3 loop reads CASSLVGTGDNEQFF. The CDR3 region has the DNA TGTGCCAGCAGCTTAGTCGGGACAGGGGACAATGAGCAGTTCTTC.

The DNA for the CDR3 is TGTGCCAGCAGTCAAAAGACAGGAGTCGCCTACGAGCAGTACTTC. It is translated as CASSQKTGVAYEQYF. The chain recombines TRBV28 with TRBJ2-7, with D perhaps matching TRBD1 (6 bases). The CDR3 totals 15 residues. The germline V and J ends were trimmed by 5 bases and 2 bases, with 16 bases remaining between them. Germline CDR1 MDHEN, CDR2 SYDVKM.

This chain links TRBV5-1 with TRBJ1-2; TRBD1 is a possible D gene (5 bases). The CDR3 sequence is 14 residues long. V lost 4 bases to trimming and J lost 4 bases, with 14 bases between them. Germline CDR1 is SGHRS and CDR2 is YFSETQ. The CDR3 loop is CASSLEGKTYGYTF. The CDR3 DNA follows: TGCGCCAGCAGCCTCGAGGGGAAGACCTATGGCTACACCTTC. Looking up the rest from reference TRBV5-1 and TRBJ1-2 gives the full variable domain: KAGVTQTPRYLIKTRGQQVTLSCSPISGHRSVSWYQQTPGQGLQFLFEYFSETQRNKGNFPGRFSGRQFSNSRSEMNVSTLELGDSALYLCASSLEGKTYGYTFGSGTRLTVV.

A few counts support this clonotype. This chain connects TRBV20-1 to TRBJ1-2, with TRBD1 matching over 11 bases. Germline values: CDR1 DFQATT, CDR2 SNEGSKA (reference sequence). V was clipped by 6 bases and J by 5 bases; unmatched bases: 5. This CDR3 has 13 residues. The DNA of the CDR3 is TGCAGTGCAAGGACAGGGGGCTGGTATGGCTACACCTTC. It encodes CSARTGGWYGYTF.

The chain uses TRBV6-2 or TRBV6-3 and TRBJ1-2; D uncertain. The CDR3 runs 15 residues. The V and J ends lost 2 bases and 4 bases respectively, with 14 bases between them. CDR1 MNHEY and CDR2 SVGEGT come from the germline V gene. The CDR3 here is CASSYGGLKGYGYTF. DNA for the CDR3: TGTGCCAGCAGTTACGGTGGGCTTAAGGGCTATGGCTACACCTTC.

V usage is TRBV7-8 and J usage is TRBJ2-3, with no clear D. Germline V CDR1 and CDR2: SGHVS, FQNEAQ. CDR3 size: 15 residues. The ends were cut back, 6 bases at V and 1 base at J, with 14 bases in the middle. In nucleotides, the CDR3 is TGTGCCAGCAGAATGGCCCGGGCGGGCACAGATACGCAGTATTTT. As protein: CASRMARAGTDTQYF. The whole variable domain, remainder taken from reference TRBV7-8 and TRBJ2-3, is GAGVSQSPRYKVAKRGQDVALRCDPISGHVSLFWYQQALGQGPEFLTYFQNEAQLDKSGLPSDRFFAERPEGSVSTLKIQRTQQEDSAVYLCASRMARAGTDTQYFGPGTRLTVL.

This clonotype was observed a few times. V is TRBV7-2 and J is TRBJ2-3, with D tentatively TRBD1 or TRBD2 (5 bases each). Trimming pared 11 bases from V and 1 base from J, leaving 13 bases between. Germline V CDR1 and CDR2: SGHTA, FQGNSA. The CDR3 is 13 amino acids. CDR3 sequence (DNA): TGTGCCTCGGGGACGGACCGCACAGATACGCAGTATTTT. Translating it yields CASGTDRTDTQYF. Full variable domain (missing parts from reference TRBV7-2 and TRBJ2-3): GAGVSQSPSNKVTEKGKDVELRCDPISGHTALYWYRQSLGQGLEFLIYFQGNSAPDKSGLPSDRFSAERTGGSVSTLTIQRTQQEDSAVYLCASGTDRTDTQYFGPGTRLTVL.

This clonotype occurred a few times. The V gene is TRBV5-1, the J gene TRBJ1-2; 7 bases are a match to TRBD1. The CDR3 is 13 residues long. CDR1 is SGHRS, CDR2 YFSETQ, per germline. V was clipped by 4 bases and J by 7 bases; unmatched bases: 7. The CDR3 DNA reads as TGCGCCAGCAGCCCGACGACAGGGTTTGGCTACACCTTC. The encoded protein is CASSPTTGFGYTF. Looking up the rest from reference TRBV5-1 and TRBJ1-2 gives the full variable domain: KAGVTQTPRYLIKTRGQQVTLSCSPISGHRSVSWYQQTPGQGLQFLFEYFSETQRNKGNFPGRFSGRQFSNSRSEMNVSTLELGDSALYLCASSPTTGFGYTFGSGTRLTVV.

There are a few counts of this clonotype. The chain carries TRBV14 and TRBJ2-2; D not resolved. From germline, CDR1 is SGHDN and CDR2 FVKESK. V dropped 3 bases and J dropped 1 base, with 3 bases sitting between them. The CDR3 is 13 amino acids. This CDR3 reads CASSQENTGELFF. The DNA for the CDR3 is TGTGCCAGCAGCCAGGAGAACACCGGGGAGCTGTTTTTT.

This chain connects TRBV6-2 or TRBV6-3 to TRBJ2-7, with D possibly matching TRBD2 (5 bases). The CDR3 loop spans 12 amino acids. The germline V and J ends were trimmed by 6 bases and 4 bases, with 10 bases remaining between them. Germline loops: CDR1 MNHEY, CDR2 SVGEGT. The CDR3 nucleotides read TGTGCCAGCAGACCTCGCGGGTACGAGCAGTACTTC. This translates into CASRPRGYEQYF.

The rearrangement links TRBV7-2 to TRBJ2-2; unclear D gene. Trimming shortened V by 7 bases and J by 4 bases, and 10 bases separated the two germline ends. The CDR3 is made up of 13 amino acids. The germline V gene has CDR1 SGHTA and CDR2 FQGNSA. CDR3 nucleotides: TGTGCCAGCACCCTTCGGTCCACCGGGGAGCTGTTTTTT. This codes for CASTLRSTGELFF.

The sample holds a few counts of this clonotype. The chain joins TRBV6-1 to TRBJ2-7; tentative D call: TRBD1 (7 bases). V was clipped by 5 bases and J by 1 base, with 21 bases between them. Germline V lookup: CDR1 MNHNS, CDR2 SASEGT. The CDR3 has 17 residues. The CDR3 sequence is CASSRFRQGAGSYEQYF. CDR3 in DNA: TGTGCCAGCAGTCGATTCAGACAGGGAGCGGGTTCCTACGAGCAGTACTTC.

A few counts support this clonotype. The chain employs TRBV28 and TRBJ2-1; no clear D gene. In germline, CDR1 is MDHEN, CDR2 SYDVKM. The V end lost 6 bases, the J end lost 0 bases, and 12 bases lay between the germline ends. The CDR3 loop spans 15 amino acids. The chain's CDR3 is CASRQTSGSYNEQFF. As DNA, the CDR3 is TGTGCCAGCAGACAGACGTCGGGCTCCTACAATGAGCAGTTCTTC.

This clonotype came up many times. This chain joins TRBV10-2 and TRBJ1-1; unclear D gene. In germline, CDR1 is WSHSY, CDR2 SAAADI. V was clipped by 7 bases and J by 0 bases, with 15 bases between them. The CDR3 totals 15 residues. CDR3: CASTRLLYMNTEAFF. DNA for the CDR3: TGCGCCAGCACCAGACTGCTATACATGAACACTGAAGCTTTCTTT.

This clonotype was seen only a few times. The rearrangement links TRBV7-2 to TRBJ2-7; 7 nucleotides align to TRBD1. This CDR3 is 14 amino acids long. V lost 3 bases and J lost 1; bases outside the gene matches: 3. Germline CDR1 reads SGHTA; CDR2 reads FQGNSA. The CDR3 region is CASSLDRWSYEQYF. The CDR3 DNA follows: TGTGCCAGCAGCTTGGACAGGTGGTCCTACGAGCAGTACTTC.

This clonotype was counted only a few times. The rearrangement joins TRBV6-2 or TRBV6-3 to TRBJ2-3; D is possibly TRBD1 (6 bases). This CDR3 is built from 15 residues. The germline CDR1 and CDR2 sequences are MNHEY and SVGEGT. Between the trimmed V and J ends, which lost 3 bases and 2 bases, there was a span of 12 bases. The CDR3 region is CASSYSRGITDTQYF. For the CDR3, the DNA is TGTGCCAGCAGTTATTCAAGGGGGATCACAGATACGCAGTATTTT.

The rearrangement uses TRBV18 and TRBJ2-7; D remains ambiguous. Trimming cost V 3 bases and J 1 base, with 13 bases left between them. Germline V gene data show CDR1 as KGHSH and CDR2 as LQKENI. This CDR3 comprises 15 residues. The CDR3 spells CASSPLAAESYEQYF. The CDR3 bases are TGTGCCAGCTCACCTCTTGCAGCAGAGTCCTACGAGCAGTACTTC.

The chain uses TRBV20-1 and TRBJ2-1; possible D gene TRBD2, 5 bases. This CDR3 region has 17 residues. Germline-derived CDR1 and CDR2 are DFQATT and SNEGSKA (reference sequence). V shed 1 base and J shed 0 bases, with 16 bases lying between them. The CDR3 DNA follows: TGCAGTGCTAGAGCAAATGAGCAGCGGAGCTCCTACAATGAGCAGTTCTTC. Its protein product is CSARANEQRSSYNEQFF.

This clonotype was counted between two and nine times. The V gene is TRBV12-3 or TRBV12-4, the J gene TRBJ1-5; 8 bases are a match to TRBD1. The J segment lost 0 bases and the V segment lost 6 bases, leaving 4 bases of the junction unmatched. This CDR3 comprises 15 residues. The CDR3 sequence is CASSRTGNSNQPQHF. CDR3 in DNA: TGTGCCAGCAGCAGGACAGGGAATAGCAATCAGCCCCAGCATTTT.

This chain links TRBV20-1 with TRBJ2-5; D call uncertain. The CDR3 has 15 residues. Trimming pared 4 bases from V and 3 bases from J, leaving 18 bases between. Germline V gene lookup returns CDR1 DFQATT and CDR2 SNEGSKA (reference sequence). The CDR3 nucleotides are TGCAGTGCTATTTCTCCGGGCCACTACAAAGAGACCCAGTACTTC. It translates to CSAISPGHYKETQYF.

This clonotype showed up just a few times. The chain is built from TRBV19 and TRBJ1-2; TRBD1 matches 12 bases. The germline gives CDR1 LNHDA, CDR2 SQIVND (reference sequence). J gave up 4 bases and V 7 bases, and 4 bases lay outside the gene matches. The CDR3 sequence is 14 residues long. CDR3 region: CASTGTGGVYGYTF. As DNA, the CDR3 is TGTGCCAGTACCGGGACAGGGGGCGTCTATGGCTACACCTTC.

The V call is TRBV29-1, the J call TRBJ2-5; 7 bases line up with TRBD2. This CDR3 has 14 amino acids. The ends lost 4 bases at V and 2 bases at J; junction bases unmatched: 7. Germline CDR1 reads SQVTM; CDR2 reads ANQGSEA. The CDR3 region has the DNA TGCAGCGTTGTTGTCGGGGGGAGACAAGAGACCCAGTACTTC. Protein product: CSVVVGGRQETQYF.